This T cell receptor (beta chain) derives from a study of neurological immune-mediated disorders. The CDR3 length is 16 residues. V dropped 7 bases and J dropped 5 bases, with 23 bases sitting between them. Germline V CDR1 and CDR2: LNHNV, YYDKDF (reference sequence). Each TCR transcript was tagged with a 10-nucleotide random UMI during 5'RACE. One entry per CDR3 protein, called by TCRdb with MiXCR from the 5' RACE reads. The table shows tens of thousands of distinct CDR3 sequences, with around a tenth occurring only once. This clonotype was observed at least ten times. Its antigen remains unidentified. The study's findings and limits: The greatest degree of TCR clonal expansion was observed in HTLV-1-associated myelopathy, with the lowest in multiple sclerosis, below that of healthy controls.

The time point here: longitudinal time-point 1 (baseline). Material: PBMCs. The origin of this receptor is a male donor with HTLV-1-associated myelopathy (HAM/TSP). This rearrangement joins TRBV15 to TRBJ1-2, with a possible D match to TRBD1 (5 bases). CDR3: CATTQTAGAGSYGYTF. In DNA form, the CDR3 reads TGTGCCACCACCCAGACAGCCGGTGCGGGTTCTTATGGCTACACCTTC.